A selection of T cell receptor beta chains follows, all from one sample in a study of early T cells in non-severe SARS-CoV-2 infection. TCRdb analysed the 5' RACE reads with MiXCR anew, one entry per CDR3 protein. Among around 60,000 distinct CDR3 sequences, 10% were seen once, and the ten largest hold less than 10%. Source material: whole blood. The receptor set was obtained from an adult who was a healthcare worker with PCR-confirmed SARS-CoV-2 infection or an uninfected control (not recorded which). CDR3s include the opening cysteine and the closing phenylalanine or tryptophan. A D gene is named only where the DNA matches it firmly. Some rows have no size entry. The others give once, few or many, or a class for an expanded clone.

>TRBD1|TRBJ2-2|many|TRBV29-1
TGCAGCGTCGCCGGGACAGCCGCGAACACCGGGGAGCTGTTTTTT
CSVAGTAANTGELFF
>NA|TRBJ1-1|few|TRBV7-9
TGTGCCAGCCAGACAGCTTATACTGAAGCTTTCTTT
CASQTAYTEAFF
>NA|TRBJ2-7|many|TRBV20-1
TGCAGTGCTCTTCACTCCAGGAGGGATTGGGGGGAGCAGTACTTC
CSALHSRRDWGEQYF
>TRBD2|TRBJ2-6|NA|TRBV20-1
TGCAGTGCCGGGGGAGGGAGCTCTGGGGCCAACGTCCTGACTTTC
CSAGGGSSGANVLTF
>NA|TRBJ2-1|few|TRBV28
TGTGCCAGCATCCCCTTGACGAGGCGGCGGCAGAATGAGCAGTTCTTC
CASIPLTRRRQNEQFF
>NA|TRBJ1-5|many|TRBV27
TGTGCCAGCAGTCTCCTGAGCCCCAATCAGCCCCAGCATTTT
CASSLLSPNQPQHF
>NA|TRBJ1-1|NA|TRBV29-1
TGCAGCGTTGATCCGGGATCCGGGACTGAAGCTTTCTTT
CSVDPGSGTEAFF
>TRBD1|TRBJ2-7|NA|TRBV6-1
TGTGCCAGCAGTGGGGGGACAGCCCCCGAGCAGTACTTC
CASSGGTAPEQYF
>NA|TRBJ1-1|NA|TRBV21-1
TGTGCCAGCAGCAAGGGGAACACTGAAGCTTTCTTT
CASSKGNTEAFF
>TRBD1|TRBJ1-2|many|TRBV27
TGTGCCAGCAGTTTAACTACAGGGGGTAACTATGGCTACACCTTC
CASSLTTGGNYGYTF
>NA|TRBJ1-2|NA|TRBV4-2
TGTGCCAGCAGCCACCTGACAGGCGGCTACACCTTC
CASSHLTGGYTF
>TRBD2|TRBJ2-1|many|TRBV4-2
TGTGCCAGCAGCCAAGATGAAGGGACTAGTTCCCATGAGCAGTTCTTC
CASSQDEGTSSHEQFF
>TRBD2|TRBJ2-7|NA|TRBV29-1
TGCAGCGTTCCCCGTGGGTCGGGGAGGGACGCCTACGAGCAGTACTTC
CSVPRGSGRDAYEQYF
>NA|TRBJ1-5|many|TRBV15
TGTGCCACTACTGACTTGACCCAGGGGAAGGATCAGCCCCAGCATTTT
CATTDLTQGKDQPQHF
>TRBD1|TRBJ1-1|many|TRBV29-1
TGCAGCGCCGAGGACAGGGGAACTGAAGCTTTCTTT
CSAEDRGTEAFF
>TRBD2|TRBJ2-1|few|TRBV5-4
TGTGCCAGCAGCTCTCTAGCGGGAGGGGTTTATGAGCAGTTCTTC
CASSSLAGGVYEQFF
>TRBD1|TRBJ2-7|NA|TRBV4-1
TGCGCCAGCAGCCAAGTCTCAGGACAGGTGAGCGAGCAGTACTTC
CASSQVSGQVSEQYF
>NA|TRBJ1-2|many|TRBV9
TGTGCCAGCAGCGATCGACAGGCCTATGGCTACACCTTC
CASSDRQAYGYTF
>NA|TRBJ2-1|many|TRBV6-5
TGTGCCAGCAGTCGACAGGACTCCTACAATGAGCAGTTCTTC
CASSRQDSYNEQFF
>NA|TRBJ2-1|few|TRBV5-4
TGTGCCAGCAGCTTGGATTTAACGGGCATGGGGTACAATGAGCAGTTCTTC
CASSLDLTGMGYNEQFF
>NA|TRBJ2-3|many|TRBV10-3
TGTGCCATCAGTGAGAATAGTCAGCAGCAGTATTTT
CAISENSQQQYF
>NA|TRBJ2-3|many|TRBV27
TGTGCCAGCAGCCCCTCTGCGTATAGGTCAGATACGCAGTATTTT
CASSPSAYRSDTQYF
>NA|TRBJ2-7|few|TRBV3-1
TGTGCCAGCAGCCGGAGGCTCAGGGACGAGCAGTACTTC
CASSRRLRDEQYF
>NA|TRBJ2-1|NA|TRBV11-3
TGTGCCAGCGGAAGCGGGCACAATGAGCAGTTCTTC
CASGSGHNEQFF
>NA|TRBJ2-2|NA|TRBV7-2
TGTGCCAGCAGCCTGAGTGCAGGGGAGCTGTTTTTT
CASSLSAGELFF
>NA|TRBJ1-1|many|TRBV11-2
TGTGCCAGCAGCTTAATCAGGGCAGGGCAAGACACTGAAGCTTTCTTT
CASSLIRAGQDTEAFF
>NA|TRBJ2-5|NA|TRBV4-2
TGTGCCAGCAGCCTCCGGCCGGAGCCCCAAGAGACCCAGTACTTC
CASSLRPEPQETQYF
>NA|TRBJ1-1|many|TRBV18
TGTGCCAGCTCGAAGAGGGGGGACACTGAAGCTTTCTTT
CASSKRGDTEAFF
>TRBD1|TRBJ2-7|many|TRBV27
TGTGCCAGCCAGGACATCGGGACAGGAGATTGGGAGCAGTACTTC
CASQDIGTGDWEQYF
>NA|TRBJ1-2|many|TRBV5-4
TGTGCCAGCAGCCCGGGACGGACTAACTATGGCTACACCTTC
CASSPGRTNYGYTF
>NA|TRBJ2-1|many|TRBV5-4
TGTGCCAGCAGCTCTTTTATAGCAGAGAACAATGAGCAGTTCTTC
CASSSFIAENNEQFF
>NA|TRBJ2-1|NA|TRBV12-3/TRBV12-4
TGTGCCAGCAGTCTGCGACGGACCGATAGTTACAATGAGCAGTTCTTC
CASSLRRTDSYNEQFF
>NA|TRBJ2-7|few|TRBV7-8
TGTGCCAGCAGCTTAATCGTACAGCCGACCTACGAGCAGTACTTC
CASSLIVQPTYEQYF
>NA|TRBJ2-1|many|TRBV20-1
TGCAGTGCTCACGGGGATGGGGCGGACTCCTACAATGAGCAGTTCTTC
CSAHGDGADSYNEQFF
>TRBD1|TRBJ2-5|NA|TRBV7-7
TGTGCTAGCAGCGGCGGACAGGGCCCCCAAGAGACCCAGTACTTC
CASSGGQGPQETQYF
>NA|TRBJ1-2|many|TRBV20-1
TGCAGTGCTCTTCGATTTGACAGAAACTATGGCTACACCTTC
CSALRFDRNYGYTF
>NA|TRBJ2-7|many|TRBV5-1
TGCGCCAGCAGCTCGACCGGACAGATTTTGGCCGAGCAGTACTTC
CASSSTGQILAEQYF
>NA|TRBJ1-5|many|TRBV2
TGTGCCAGCAGGTCTAACATAAATAGCAATCAGCCCCAGCATTTT
CASRSNINSNQPQHF
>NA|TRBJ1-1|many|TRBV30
TGTGCCTGGAGTGTAAGATCCGAGGGGGACACTGAAGCTTTCTTT
CAWSVRSEGDTEAFF
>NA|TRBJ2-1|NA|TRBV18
TGTGCCAGCTCACCTATTAGCGATGGGCAGTTCTTC
CASSPISDGQFF
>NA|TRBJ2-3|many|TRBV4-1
TGCGCCAGCAGCCAAGATCCCCCCGGACAGAGCTACACAGATACGCAGTATTTT
CASSQDPPGQSYTDTQYF
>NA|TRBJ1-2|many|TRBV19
TGTGCCAGTAGTATCGGAGTAAACTATGGCTACACCTTC
CASSIGVNYGYTF
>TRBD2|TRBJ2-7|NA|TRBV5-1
TGCGCCAGCAGCTTGGGCGTGGGAGGGTCTGTCTACGAGCAGTACTTC
CASSLGVGGSVYEQYF
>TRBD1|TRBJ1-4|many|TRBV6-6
TGTGCCAGCAGTACCCGACAGGGTTTGGGCGAAAAACTGTTTTTT
CASSTRQGLGEKLFF
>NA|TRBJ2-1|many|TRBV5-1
TGCGCCAGCAGCTTGGGACAGCGGGACAATGAGCAGTTCTTC
CASSLGQRDNEQFF
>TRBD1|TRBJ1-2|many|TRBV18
TGTGCCAGCTCACCGGGGACAGGAGGAATAGGTGGAAACTATGGCTACACCTTC
CASSPGTGGIGGNYGYTF
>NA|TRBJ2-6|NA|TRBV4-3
TGCGCCAGCAGCCGCAACGAAATGTCCTCTGGGGCCAACGTCCTGACTTTC
CASSRNEMSSGANVLTF
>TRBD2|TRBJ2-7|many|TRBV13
TGTGCCAGCAGCCCCCATCGTCGGGAGGGCGACGAGCAGTACTTC
CASSPHRREGDEQYF
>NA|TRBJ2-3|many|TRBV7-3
TGTGCCAGCAGCTTATCCCTAGCTGCTAGCACAGATACGCAGTATTTT
CASSLSLAASTDTQYF
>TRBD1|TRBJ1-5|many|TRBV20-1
TGCAGTGCTAGACGGGACAGCTTTCAGCCCCAGCATTTT
CSARRDSFQPQHF
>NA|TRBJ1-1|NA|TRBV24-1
TGTGCCACCAGACTGGGATGGAACACTGAAGCTTTCTTT
CATRLGWNTEAFF
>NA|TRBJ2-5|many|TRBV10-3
TGTGCCATCAGTGAGTCGAACAGCCAAGAGACCCAGTACTTC
CAISESNSQETQYF
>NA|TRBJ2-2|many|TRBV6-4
TGTGCCAGCAGTGACTCGGACACCGGGGAGCTGTTTTTT
CASSDSDTGELFF
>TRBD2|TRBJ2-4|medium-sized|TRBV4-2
TGTGCCAGCAGCCAATCGGGGGCTAGCGGGGTTCAGTACTTC
CASSQSGASGVQYF
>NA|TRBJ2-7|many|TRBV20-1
TGCAGTGCTAGTGGAGAACTGGTAAGCTACGAGCAGTACTTC
CSASGELVSYEQYF
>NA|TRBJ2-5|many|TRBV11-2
TGTGCCAGCAGCCCAGGGGCTTCGTACCAAGAGACCCAGTACTTC
CASSPGASYQETQYF
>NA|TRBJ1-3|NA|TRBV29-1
TGCAGCGTTGCCGGGACAAGGATTACTGGAAACACCATATATTTT
CSVAGTRITGNTIYF